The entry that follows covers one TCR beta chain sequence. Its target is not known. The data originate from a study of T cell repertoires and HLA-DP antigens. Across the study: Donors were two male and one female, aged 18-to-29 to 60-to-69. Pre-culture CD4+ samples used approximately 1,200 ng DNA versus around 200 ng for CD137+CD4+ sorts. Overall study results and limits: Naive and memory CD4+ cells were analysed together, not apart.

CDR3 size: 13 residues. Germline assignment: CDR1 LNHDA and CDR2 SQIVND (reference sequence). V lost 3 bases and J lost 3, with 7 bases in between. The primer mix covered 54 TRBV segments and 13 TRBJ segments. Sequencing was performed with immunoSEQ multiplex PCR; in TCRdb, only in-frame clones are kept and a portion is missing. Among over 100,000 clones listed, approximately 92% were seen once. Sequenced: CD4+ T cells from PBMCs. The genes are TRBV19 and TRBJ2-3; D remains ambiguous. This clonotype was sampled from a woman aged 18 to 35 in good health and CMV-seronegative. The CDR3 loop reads CASSIYQTDTQYF. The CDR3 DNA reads TGTGCCAGTAGTATCTACCAGACAGATACGCAGTATTTT.